This T cell receptor beta chain was identified during a study of blood T cells in healthy people across ages. Study-level points and caveats: Researchers said unsorted PBMCs prevented a conclusive naive versus antigen-experienced comparison. Compared with aged donors, long-lived donors showed fewer expanded clones, suggesting selection.

Combining a sample-barcoded 5' primer with a J-beta primer mix, a second PCR ran for roughly 7 to 11 cycles. TCRdb fed the 5' RACE reads into MiXCR, producing one record per CDR3 protein. The sample carries fewer than 1,000,000 distinct CDR3 sequences, 35% to 60% recorded once. There are many counts of this clonotype. Its antigen remains unidentified. The germline gives CDR1 SGHTA, CDR2 FQGNSA. Trimming cost V 0 bases and J 5 bases; bases outside gene matches: 0. This CDR3 is built from 14 residues. The rearrangement uses TRBV7-2 and TRBJ2-5; 10 nucleotides agree with TRBD2. Sequenced input: blood. The receptor comes from a man of 80 years or more in good health. This CDR3 is CASSLATSGETQYF. The CDR3 nucleotides are TGTGCCAGCAGCTTAGCGACTAGCGGGGAGACCCAGTACTTC.